The 3 T cell receptor beta chains in this list originate from one sample, sequenced in a study of blood T cells in healthy people across ages. Together with a sample-barcoded 5' primer, a J-beta primer mix was included in a second PCR lasting roughly 6 to 12 cycles. Each CDR3 protein is one row after TCRdb ran MiXCR on the 5' RACE reads. The sample records around 800,000 distinct CDR3 sequences, less than 80% being singletons. Sequencing input: blood. Receptors were obtained from a man younger than 45 in good health.

Concerning this clonotype: Sequence at one end of the junction differs from germline and may be a read error. The chain is built from TRBV11-2 and TRBJ2-7; TRBD2 matches at 8 bases. The germline V gene has CDR1 SGHAT and CDR2 FQNNGV. CDR3 length: 16 amino acids. CDR3: CASSVDGAGGTYEQYF. CDR3 coding DNA: TGTGCCAGCAGCGTAGATGGGGCGGGGGGCACCTACGAGCAGTACTTC.

This clonotype came up once. The genes are TRBV5-6 and TRBJ1-2, with no clear D. Between the trimmed V and J ends, which lost 0 bases and 2 bases, there was a span of 8 bases. CDR3 length: 14 residues. Germline CDR1 and CDR2: SGHDT and YYEEEE. The CDR3 here is CASSLAIRNYGYTF. The DNA for the CDR3 is TGTGCCAGCAGCTTGGCCATACGAAACTATGGCTACACCTTC.

The chain couples TRBV5-1 to TRBJ2-5; D might be TRBD1 (6 bases). The V and J ends lost 5 bases and 5 bases respectively, with 16 bases between them. Germline V gene lookup returns CDR1 SGHRS and CDR2 YFSETQ. This CDR3 is built from 14 residues. DNA for the CDR3: TGCGCCAGCAGTACACAGGGATCAAGGGAGACCCAGTACTTC. This sequence encodes CASSTQGSRETQYF.